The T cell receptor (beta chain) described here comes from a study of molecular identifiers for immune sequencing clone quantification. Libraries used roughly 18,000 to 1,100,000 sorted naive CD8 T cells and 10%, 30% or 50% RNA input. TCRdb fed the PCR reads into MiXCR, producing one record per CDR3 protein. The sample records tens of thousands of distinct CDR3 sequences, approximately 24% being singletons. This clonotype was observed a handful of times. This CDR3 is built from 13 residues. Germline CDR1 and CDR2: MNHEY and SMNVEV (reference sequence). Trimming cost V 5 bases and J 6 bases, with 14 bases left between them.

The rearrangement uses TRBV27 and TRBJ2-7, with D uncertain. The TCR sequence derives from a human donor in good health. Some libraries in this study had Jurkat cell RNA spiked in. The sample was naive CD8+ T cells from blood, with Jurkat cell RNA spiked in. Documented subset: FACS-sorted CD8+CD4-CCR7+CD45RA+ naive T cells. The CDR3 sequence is CASSPQWPIEQYF. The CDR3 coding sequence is TGTGCCAGCAGTCCCCAGTGGCCTATCGAGCAGTACTTC.